This T cell receptor beta chain was sequenced in a study of shared clonotypes between healthy human individuals. Study overall: Plates per donor: three CD4 naive, three CD4 memory, two CD8 naive, one CD8 memory.

Measured with immunoSEQ multiplex PCR; TCRdb has only the in-frame clones, and not every one. The data show roughly 2.1 million clones, about 92% seen once. This CDR3 is built from 14 residues. Germline CDR1 and CDR2: MDHEN and SYDVKM. Trimming cost V 7 bases and J 6 bases; bases outside gene matches: 8. Naive CD8 cells comprised CD45RO-negative, CCR7-positively selected cells, excluding terminally differentiated effector memory CD45RA+ cells. This rearrangement joins TRBV28 to TRBJ1-5, with 8 positions matching TRBD1. The receptor was derived from a man younger than 30 in good health. Some clones in this sample may be carry-over from other donors' samples. The sequenced sample consisted of naive CD8+ T cells from PBMCs. As DNA, the CDR3 is TGTGCCAGCACCTCCGGGACAGGAGTTCAGCCCCAGCATTTT. Protein: CASTSGTGVQPQHF.